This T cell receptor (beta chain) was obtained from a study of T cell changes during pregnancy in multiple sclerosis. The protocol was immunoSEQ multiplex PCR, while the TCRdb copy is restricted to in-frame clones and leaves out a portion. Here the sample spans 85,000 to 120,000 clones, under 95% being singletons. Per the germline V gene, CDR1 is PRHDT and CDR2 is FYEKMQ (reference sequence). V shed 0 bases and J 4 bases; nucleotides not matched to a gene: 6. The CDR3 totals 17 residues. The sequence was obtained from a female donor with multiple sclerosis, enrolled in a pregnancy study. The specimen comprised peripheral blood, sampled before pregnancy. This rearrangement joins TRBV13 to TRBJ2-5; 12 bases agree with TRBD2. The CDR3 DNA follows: TGTGCCAGCAGCTTAGGAGCTAGCGGGGGGGCAGTAGAGACCCAGTACTTC. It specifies CASSLGASGGAVETQYF. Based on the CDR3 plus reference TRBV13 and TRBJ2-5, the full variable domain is AAGVIQSPRHLIKEKRETATLKCYPIPRHDTVYWYQQGPGQDPQFLISFYEKMQSDKGSIPDRFSAQQFSDYHSELNMSSLELGDSALYFCASSLGASGGAVETQYFGPGTRLLVL.